The 32 T cell receptor beta chains listed next were all sequenced from one sample in a study of long-term antiretroviral therapy in people with HIV. The immunoSEQ assay was v3.0, run at survey level. Data came from immunoSEQ multiplex PCR; TCRdb stores just in-frame clones and leaves some out. This table has roughly 30,000 clones, about 80% appearing once. This material consisted of unsorted PBMCs, taken 0.3 years after starting antiretroviral therapy. The receptor source for this set is a man aged 40-49 years with HIV.

The chain has TRBV29-1 and TRBJ2-7; TRBD2 agrees at 13 bases. The trim removed 5 bases at V and 4 bases at J, leaving 5 bases unmatched. Germline V CDR1 and CDR2: SQVTM, ANQGSEA. The CDR3 spans 14 residues. For the CDR3, the DNA is TGCAGCGTTACCGGGACTAGCGGGATGTACGAGCAGTACTTC. Protein: CSVTGTSGMYEQYF.

The chain is built from TRBV28 and TRBJ1-2, with D possibly being TRBD1 (5 bases). Trimming removed 5 bases at V and 2 bases at J, with 15 bases between. The CDR3 is 15 amino acids. Germline values: CDR1 MDHEN, CDR2 SYDVKM. CDR3 in DNA: TGTGCCAGCAGTGTCCCCCCGAAGGGGAACTATGGCTACACCTTC. Its translation is CASSVPPKGNYGYTF.

The J gene is TRBJ2-5, the V gene TRBV7-2; D call uncertain. V shed 7 bases and J shed 5 bases, with 11 bases lying between them. The CDR3 runs to 12 residues. Germline CDR1 is SGHTA and CDR2 is FQGNSA. The CDR3 is CASKTGWETQYF. CDR3 DNA sequence: TGTGCCAGCAAGACTGGGTGGGAGACCCAGTACTTC.

The gene calls are TRBV5-4 and TRBJ2-5, with D hard to call. The V and J ends lost 3 bases and 1 base respectively, with 7 bases between them. CDR1 and CDR2 from the germline V gene are SGHNT and YYREEE (reference sequence). This CDR3 comprises 13 residues. As DNA, the CDR3 is TGTGCCAGCAGCTCCCGCGGCCAAGAGACCCAGTACTTC. The encoded protein is CASSSRGQETQYF.

This clone was observed a few times. The chain couples TRBV7-9 to TRBJ2-5, with D possibly matching TRBD1 (6 bases). Trimming removed 4 bases at V and 2 bases at J, with 14 bases between. The CDR3 runs to 15 residues. Per the germline V gene, CDR1 is SEHNR and CDR2 is FQNEAQ (reference sequence). DNA for the CDR3: TGTGCCAGCAGCTCGACAACAGGGTTTCAAGAGACCCAGTACTTC. Translated, it gives CASSSTTGFQETQYF.

In DNA form, the CDR3 reads TGTGCCAGCAGTTTGTCCACAGGGGTGGCCAAAAACATTCAGTACTTC. Amino acids: CASSLSTGVAKNIQYF. The chain employs TRBV27 and TRBJ2-4; TRBD1 matches 7 bases. In germline, CDR1 is MNHEY, CDR2 SMNVEV (reference sequence). This CDR3 has 16 residues. V was clipped by 3 bases and J by 1 base; unmatched bases: 6.

This chain links TRBV14 with TRBJ2-7; D gene unclear. This CDR3 is built from 12 residues. Germline-derived CDR1 and CDR2 are SGHDN and FVKESK. Trimming stripped 2 bases from V and 2 bases from J, with 4 bases between. Written as DNA, the CDR3 is TGTGCCAGCAGCCAATTAGCCTACGAGCAGTACTTC. Residues: CASSQLAYEQYF.

The rearrangement joins TRBV7-7 to TRBJ2-7; D may match TRBD1 or TRBD2 (5 bases each). Germline V gene lookup returns CDR1 SSHAT and CDR2 FNYEAQ (reference sequence). The CDR3 spans 13 residues. Trimming removed 1 base at V and 4 bases at J, with 8 bases between. In DNA, the CDR3 is TGTGCCAGCAGCTTAGGGGGCGGGTACGAGCAGTACTTC. Translation: CASSLGGGYEQYF. Full variable domain (missing parts from reference TRBV7-7 and TRBJ2-7): GAGVSQSPRYKVTKRGQDVTLRCDPISSHATLYWYQQALGQGPEFLTYFNYEAQPDKSGLPSDRFSAERPEGSISTLTIQRTEQRDSAMYRCASSLGGGYEQYFGPGTRLTVT.

Only a few counts were recorded for this clone. The rearrangement links TRBV4-2 to TRBJ1-2; D is unresolved. The V gene lost 0 bases and the J gene lost 1 base, with 12 bases spanning the gap. The CDR3 has 16 residues. Germline CDR1 LGHNA, CDR2 YNFKEQ. The CDR3 nucleotides are TGTGCCAGCAGCCAAGATCGGGCGGGCGGTAACTATGGCTACACCTTC. Protein sequence: CASSQDRAGGNYGYTF.

Only a few counts were recorded for this clone. The gene calls are TRBV7-9 and TRBJ2-7; no definite D call. Germline CDR1 SEHNR, CDR2 FQNEAQ (reference sequence). CDR3 length equals 14 residues. V was pared by 6 bases and J by 3 bases, with 15 bases between. CDR3 loop: CASRPPGLHYEQYF. The DNA of the CDR3 is TGTGCCAGCAGACCACCTGGGCTCCACTACGAGCAGTACTTC.

V and J are TRBV28 and TRBJ1-1; no reliable D call. The CDR3 covers 15 residues. Looked up from germline, CDR1 is MDHEN and CDR2 is SYDVKM. V lost 3 bases and J lost 1, with 12 bases in between. This CDR3 reads CASSFMEGANTEAFF. The CDR3 DNA follows: TGTGCCAGCAGTTTCATGGAGGGCGCGAACACTGAAGCTTTCTTT.

The rearrangement links TRBV28 to TRBJ1-2; TRBD1 agrees at 10 bases. CDR1 and CDR2 from the germline V gene are MDHEN and SYDVKM. The CDR3 runs to 16 residues. J gave up 2 bases and V 3 bases, and 6 bases lay outside the gene matches. Written as DNA, the CDR3 is TGTGCCAGCAGTTTTGGTGCGGGACAGGGGAACTATGGCTACACCTTC. Its protein product is CASSFGAGQGNYGYTF.

The V call is TRBV7-2, the J call TRBJ1-3; unclear D gene. V was pared by 7 bases and J by 4 bases, with 17 bases between. Germline V gene lookup returns CDR1 SGHTA and CDR2 FQGNSA. The CDR3 is made up of 15 amino acids. CDR3 nucleotide sequence: TGTGCCAGCAACCCCAGCGGAGTGTTGGGAAACACCATATATTTT. Its translation: CASNPSGVLGNTIYF.

The rearrangement links TRBV19 to TRBJ2-3; 14 nucleotides match TRBD2. The CDR3 has 16 residues. The germline CDR1 and CDR2 sequences are LNHDA and SQIVND (reference sequence). V lost 5 bases and J lost 4; bases outside the gene matches: 5. This chain's CDR3 is CASSSRLAGGPDTQYF. The CDR3 bases are TGTGCCAGTAGTTCCCGACTAGCGGGGGGGCCAGATACGCAGTATTTT.

This rearrangement joins TRBV4-1 to TRBJ2-7; D unresolved. Germline CDR1 and CDR2: MGHRA and YSYEKL. The CDR3 extends over 15 amino acids. Trimming stripped 0 bases from V and 3 bases from J, with 12 bases between. The CDR3 spells CASSQDLGQIYEQYF. DNA for the CDR3: TGCGCCAGCAGCCAAGATTTGGGCCAAATCTACGAGCAGTACTTC.

The chain links TRBV5-1 to TRBJ2-5; TRBD2 matches 10 bases. V was clipped by 2 bases and J by 3 bases; unmatched bases: 4. CDR1 and CDR2 from the germline V gene are SGHRS and YFSETQ. The CDR3 totals 15 residues. The CDR3 here is CASSFSSGGEETQYF. The CDR3 DNA follows: TGCGCCAGCAGCTTCTCCAGCGGGGGGGAAGAGACCCAGTACTTC.

This clone appeared a single time. The chain combines TRBV5-1 with TRBJ2-5; 8 positions match TRBD2. Germline V CDR1 and CDR2: SGHRS, YFSETQ. Unmatched junction bases numbered 4, after V lost 4 bases and J lost 2 bases. The CDR3 covers 14 residues. Here the CDR3 reads CASSLSGVQETQYF. CDR3 DNA sequence: TGCGCCAGCAGCCTTAGCGGGGTACAAGAGACCCAGTACTTC.

J is TRBJ2-7 and V is TRBV28; 9 bases fit TRBD1. Germline lookup yields CDR1 MDHEN and CDR2 SYDVKM. This CDR3 has 14 residues. The J segment lost 1 base and the V segment lost 6 bases, leaving 4 bases of the junction unmatched. The CDR3 sequence is CASRDRGESYEQYF. In DNA form, the CDR3 reads TGTGCCAGCAGGGACAGGGGAGAGTCCTACGAGCAGTACTTC.

The rearrangement uses TRBV5-1 and TRBJ2-1, with D unresolved. This CDR3 contains 12 residues. Looked up from germline, CDR1 is SGHRS and CDR2 is YFSETQ. Trimming stripped 3 bases from V and 7 bases from J, with 8 bases between. The CDR3 DNA reads TGCGCCAGCAGCTCTGAGATGAATGAGCAGTTCTTC. Translating it yields CASSSEMNEQFF.

This sequence joins TRBV15 and TRBJ2-5; the D is unclear. Germline V lookup: CDR1 LNHNV, CDR2 YYDKDF (reference sequence). Trimming took 0 bases from V and 3 from J, leaving 20 bases between them. The CDR3 is 18 amino acids. The CDR3 loop reads CATSRDIGIGQAKETQYF. For the CDR3, the DNA is TGTGCCACCAGCAGAGATATTGGCATTGGGCAGGCAAAAGAGACCCAGTACTTC. The entire variable domain, with the rest obtained from reference TRBV15 and TRBJ2-5, is as follows: DAMVIQNPRYQVTQFGKPVTLSCSQTLNHNVMYWYQQKSSQAPKLLFHYYDKDFNNEADTPDNFQSRRPNTSFCFLDIRSPGLGDTAMYLCATSRDIGIGQAKETQYFGPGTRLLVL.

This clone was observed a handful of times. Relative to the germline gene, one junction end is altered; a read error may explain this. This rearrangement joins TRBV30 to TRBJ1-2; D unclear. Germline loops: CDR1 GTSNPN, CDR2 SVGIG (reference sequence). The CDR3 contains 11 residues. CDR3 region: CAWRVGYGYTF. CDR3 sequence (DNA): TGTGCTTGGAGGGTAGGGTACGGCTACACCTTC. The entire variable domain, with the rest obtained from reference TRBV30 and TRBJ1-2, is as follows: SQTIHQWPATLVQPVGSPLSLECTVEGTSNPNLYWYRQAAGRGLQLLFYSVGIGQISSEVPQNLSASRPQDRQFILSSKKLLLSDSGFYLCAWRVGYGYTFGSGTRLTVV.

This chain links TRBV30 with TRBJ2-3, with D perhaps TRBD2 (5 bases). Trimming took 5 bases from V and 6 from J, leaving 9 bases between them. CDR1 is GTSNPN and CDR2 is SVGIG in the germline V gene (reference sequence). This CDR3 comprises 11 residues. The CDR3 DNA follows: TGTGCCTGGGCCTGGGAGGATACGCAGTATTTT. It specifies CAWAWEDTQYF.

The genes are TRBV5-6 and TRBJ2-7; the D gene is possibly TRBD2 (5 bases). The CDR3 spans 14 residues. Trimming removed 4 bases at V and 6 bases at J, with 17 bases between. Germline CDR1 and CDR2: SGHDT and YYEEEE. CDR3 nucleotides: TGTGCCAGCAGCGTTAAGTGGGAGTTTCCCGAGCAGTACTTC. Amino acid sequence: CASSVKWEFPEQYF.

The chain links TRBV5-1 to TRBJ2-1, with 11 bases that match TRBD2. CDR3 size: 15 residues. The trim removed 5 bases at V and 5 bases at J, leaving 6 bases unmatched. Germline assignment: CDR1 SGHRS and CDR2 YFSETQ. The CDR3 region has the DNA TGCGCCAGCAGTAGTAGCGGGAGGGAAAACAATGAGCAGTTCTTC. It encodes CASSSSGRENNEQFF.

The chain couples TRBV27 to TRBJ1-1; D call uncertain. The length of the CDR3 is 13 residues. Germline V gene lookup returns CDR1 MNHEY and CDR2 SMNVEV (reference sequence). V shed 0 bases and J shed 3 bases, with 5 bases lying between them. CDR3 sequence (DNA): TGTGCCAGCAGTTTATCCCAAGACACTGAAGCTTTCTTT. Its translation: CASSLSQDTEAFF.

Of note for this clone: The junction does not match germline at one end; this may be a read error. The DNA of the CDR3 is TGTGCTAGCAGCTCGGACAGGGGCCACGAGCAGTACTTC. Translated, it gives CASSSDRGHEQYF. The J gene is TRBJ2-7, the V gene TRBV7-7; 9 nucleotides line up with TRBD1. The CDR3 contains 13 residues. The germline CDR1 and CDR2 sequences are SSHAT and FNYEAQ (reference sequence).

The chain is built from TRBV5-1 and TRBJ1-2; the D gene is possibly TRBD1 (5 bases). With 2 bases removed from V and 6 bases from J, the gap between germline ends came to 14 bases. Germline CDR1 is SGHRS and CDR2 is YFSETQ. CDR3 size: 14 residues. The CDR3 spells CASSLYGATDGYTF. CDR3 coding DNA: TGCGCCAGCAGCTTATACGGGGCAACTGATGGCTACACCTTC. Full variable domain (outside the CDR3, taken from reference TRBV5-1 and TRBJ1-2): KAGVTQTPRYLIKTRGQQVTLSCSPISGHRSVSWYQQTPGQGLQFLFEYFSETQRNKGNFPGRFSGRQFSNSRSEMNVSTLELGDSALYLCASSLYGATDGYTFGSGTRLTVV.

This clone occurred a few times. The CDR3 nucleotides are TGTGCCAGCAGTATTACAGGGGGTTCTGGAAACACCATATATTTT. Amino acids: CASSITGGSGNTIYF. The chain carries TRBV6-6 and TRBJ1-3; the match to TRBD1 covers 8 bases. There are 15 residues in the CDR3. Per the germline V gene, CDR1 is MNHNY and CDR2 is SVGAGI (reference sequence). V shed 5 bases, J shed 1 base, and the junction held 4 bases outside the gene matches.

The chain recombines TRBV7-3 with TRBJ1-6, with a possible D match to TRBD1 (6 bases). The CDR3 is 16 residues long. Germline V CDR1 and CDR2: SGHTA, FQGTGA. Trimming removed 4 bases from V and 6 bases from J, with 16 bases in between. The CDR3 region is CASSSNPQGGNSPLHF. The CDR3 DNA sequence: TGTGCCAGCAGCTCGAATCCACAGGGCGGTAATTCACCCCTCCACTTT.

This clone was recorded once. The J gene is TRBJ2-2, the V gene TRBV7-2; a possible D gene is TRBD2 (7 bases). Germline CDR1 reads SGHTA; CDR2 reads FQGNSA. CDR3 length: 15 residues. V was shortened by 5 bases and J by 7 bases, with 17 bases between the two germline ends. The DNA of the CDR3 is TGTGCCAGCAGCCCCGTTCGGGGGGCCGGCGGGGAGCTGTTTTTT. Residues: CASSPVRGAGGELFF.

This rearrangement joins TRBV7-9 to TRBJ2-1; 7 nucleotides agree with TRBD1. With V trimmed by 2 bases and J by 3 bases, 4 bases remained unmatched. The length of the CDR3 is 15 residues. The germline V gene encodes CDR1 SEHNR and CDR2 FQNEAQ (reference sequence). The CDR3 here is CASSLRGGDYNEQFF. CDR3 nucleotide sequence: TGTGCCAGCAGCTTAAGAGGGGGCGACTACAATGAGCAGTTCTTC.

This rearrangement joins TRBV21-1 to TRBJ1-2. TRBV21-1 is designated a pseudogene. The CDR3 consists of 14 residues. CDR3 amino acids: CASSRIMGLYGYTF. The CDR3, as DNA: TGTGCCAGCAGCAGAATTATGGGACTTTATGGCTACACCTTC.